This T cell receptor beta chain stems from a study of PD-1 blockade in mismatch repair-deficient tumors. Germline V gene data show CDR1 as MNHEY and CDR2 as SVGAGI. This CDR3 region has 14 residues. V was cut by 5 bases and J by 4 bases, with 14 bases left in between. Sequencing was performed with immunoSEQ multiplex PCR; in TCRdb, only in-frame clones are kept and a portion is missing. Of around 51,000 clones in the sample, more than 65% were seen once. Findings and limits, study-wide: Tumor-resident clones, often absent from pretreatment blood, expanded after pembrolizumab and then contracted.

Of note for this clone: Its antigen is as yet unknown.

The chain links TRBV6-5 to TRBJ1-2, with D possibly matching TRBD1 (6 bases). The material was peripheral blood, obtained about 4.5 months after starting pembrolizumab. The clonotype originates from an adult with mismatch repair-deficient cancer. The CDR3 sequence is CASSGTGFSYGYTF. CDR3 DNA: TGTGCCAGCAGTGGTACAGGGTTTAGCTATGGCTACACCTTC.